Below, 9 T cell receptor beta chains from the same sample are listed, as sequenced in a study of siplizumab effects on memory and regulatory T cells. Sequenced by immunoSEQ multiplex PCR; TCRdb stores in-frame clones only, minus some. The repertoire holds 57,000 or so clones, over 90% seen once, with around 40% in the top ten. Sequencing was done on a sample of CD8+ T cells sorted from blood. The source of these receptors is a human donor in good health.

This clone was found once. V gene TRBV27 combines with J gene TRBJ2-5; no clear D. Trimming stripped 6 bases from V and 2 bases from J, with 10 bases between. This CDR3 region has 13 residues. Germline V gene sequence: CDR1 MNHEY, CDR2 SMNVEV (reference sequence). The CDR3 sequence is CASSRPSQETQYF. The CDR3 DNA reads as TGTGCCAGCAGCCGCCCATCACAAGAGACCCAGTACTTC.

The rearrangement joins TRBV2 to TRBJ2-7, with D perhaps given as TRBD1 or TRBD2 (5 bases each). V was cut by 10 bases and J by 3 bases, with 13 bases left in between. The CDR3 covers 12 residues. CDR1 and CDR2 from the germline V gene are SNHLY and FYNNEI. CDR3 residues: CATRDRIYEQYF. DNA for the CDR3: TGTGCCACCCGGGACCGGATCTACGAGCAGTACTTC.

The chain uses TRBV21-1 and TRBJ2-7; TRBD2 is the table's D call, not checked against the DNA. TRBV21-1 is flagged as a pseudogene. The length of the CDR3 is 14 residues. CDR3 protein: CASSTRREIYEQYF. CDR3 nucleotides: TGTGCCAGCAGCACCCGGCGGGAGATCTACGAGCAGTACTTC.

The chain links TRBV7-9 to TRBJ2-7, with D unclear. With 4 bases removed from V and 4 bases from J, the gap between germline ends came to 8 bases. The CDR3 is 12 residues long. Germline V gives CDR1 SEHNR, CDR2 FQNEAQ (reference sequence). Here the CDR3 reads CASSSVEYEQYF. The CDR3, as DNA: TGTGCCAGCAGCTCGGTAGAGTACGAGCAGTACTTC.

This clone was seen a single time. The rearrangement uses TRBV6-1 and TRBJ2-1; a possible D gene is TRBD2 (6 bases). The CDR3 loop spans 17 amino acids. With 2 bases removed from V and 2 bases from J, the gap between germline ends came to 16 bases. CDR1 is MNHNS and CDR2 is SASEGT in the germline V gene. The CDR3 region is CASSELKVGGTYNEQFF. The DNA of the CDR3 is TGTGCCAGCAGTGAATTAAAGGTGGGCGGGACCTACAATGAGCAGTTCTTC.

The V and J genes are TRBV19 and TRBJ1-2; 7 bases agree with TRBD1. After removal of 11 bases from V and 0 bases from J, the junction contained 6 bases not matched to a gene. Per germline, CDR1 LNHDA and CDR2 SQIVND (reference sequence). The CDR3 extends over 13 amino acids. The CDR3 DNA reads TGTGCCGCCAGGGGGTTAGCTAACTATGGCTACACCTTC. This encodes CAARGLANYGYTF.

The gene calls are TRBV2 and TRBJ2-5, with TRBD2 identical over 7 bases. The CDR3 contains 15 residues. Germline V lookup: CDR1 SNHLY, CDR2 FYNNEI. Unmatched junction bases numbered 6, after V lost 3 bases and J lost 2 bases. CDR3 DNA: TGTGCCAGCAGTGATTCGGGGGAGGGACAAGAGACCCAGTACTTC. Translating gives CASSDSGEGQETQYF.

The chain links TRBV4-3 to TRBJ2-5; D is perhaps TRBD1 or TRBD2 (6 bases each). Per the germline V gene, CDR1 is LGHNA and CDR2 is YSLEER. The V end was cut by 0 bases, the J end by 1 base, with 12 bases between. CDR3 length: 16 amino acids. The CDR3, as DNA: TGCGCCAGCAGCCAAGAGTGGAGGGGGGTCCAAGAGACCCAGTACTTC. This codes for CASSQEWRGVQETQYF.

This sequence joins TRBV2 and TRBJ2-5; no definite D call. CDR3 length equals 14 residues. Germline V CDR1 and CDR2: SNHLY, FYNNEI. The ends were cut back, 3 bases at V and 3 bases at J, with 11 bases in the middle. The CDR3: CASSDTDNKETQYF. As DNA, the CDR3 is TGTGCCAGCAGTGACACCGACAACAAAGAGACCCAGTACTTC.